The text below deals with one T cell receptor (beta chain). This sample is part of a study of shared clonotypes between healthy human individuals. This table comes from immunoSEQ multiplex PCR, and its TCRdb copy is limited to in-frame clones, with some not included. The sample lists millions of clones; roughly 95% were seen once. Trimming cost V 5 bases and J 1 base, with 9 bases left between them. The CDR3 covers 14 residues. Germline CDR1 and CDR2: ENHRY and SYGVKD. The specimen was naive CD4+ T cells sorted from blood. Documented subset: CD45RA+ positively selected. This chain uses TRBV10-3 with TRBJ1-5, with D uncertain. The TCR originated in a man aged 18 to 29 in good health. The CDR3 coding sequence is TGTGCCATCAGTAACGTCCCAAGCAATCAGCCCCAGCATTTT. Protein: CAISNVPSNQPQHF.